The 11 T cell receptor beta chains below come from one sample, sequenced in a study of T cell responses to AZD1222 COVID-19 vaccine (dated by TCRdb to the early 2020s). What the time point label conveys for this sample: baseline before first vaccination. Library generation was performed with the immunoSEQ multiplex PCR assay. Held by TCRdb, this immuneACCESS table contains in-frame sequences only and omits some clones. Under half of the omission traces to an unresolved V gene where checked; the cause of the rest is unknown. This sample gives about 130,000 clones in total; roughly 84% of them show up just once. Clones ranked in the top ten supply approximately 12% of the sample. The starting material was peripheral blood, obtained on day 0 of AZD1222 vaccination. These receptors all stem from an adult in good health.

CDR3 coding DNA: TGTGCCAGCAGCGCACGGGACAGGGAGAACATTCAGTACTTC. It specifies CASSARDRENIQYF. The chain uses TRBV3-1 (or the pseudogene TRBV3-2) and TRBJ2-4; 9 nucleotides match TRBD1. Germline assignment: CDR1 LGHDT and CDR2 YNNKEL (reference sequence). V lost 5 bases, J lost 7 bases, and 6 bases stayed unmatched. The CDR3 length is 14 residues.

The chain is built from TRBV14 and TRBJ2-1, with 8 bases aligning to TRBD2. CDR1 and CDR2 from the germline V gene are SGHDN and FVKESK. V was pared by 1 base and J by 12 bases, with 5 bases of the junction left unmatched. The CDR3 is 13 residues long. The CDR3, as DNA: TGTGCCAGCAGCCAAGCGGGACTAGGAAGGCAGTTCTTC. As protein: CASSQAGLGRQFF.

This clone was observed a few times. V is TRBV4-1 and J is TRBJ2-1; tentatively, D is TRBD2 (6 bases). Germline values: CDR1 MGHRA, CDR2 YSYEKL. The CDR3 loop spans 16 amino acids. Trimming left V 1 base short and J 4 bases short, with 14 bases between. The CDR3 sequence: CASSQGGIRGYNEQFF. CDR3 DNA: TGCGCCAGCAGCCAAGGAGGGATCCGGGGGTACAATGAGCAGTTCTTC.

The J gene is TRBJ1-5, the V gene TRBV7-6; D remains unclear. V lost 1 base to trimming and J lost 2 bases, with 15 bases between them. Germline V gene data show CDR1 as SGHVS and CDR2 as FNYEAQ. The CDR3 sequence is 17 residues long. This CDR3 reads CASSLGASEGGNQPQHF. CDR3 coding DNA: TGTGCCAGCAGCTTAGGAGCAAGTGAGGGAGGCAATCAGCCCCAGCATTTT.

This clone has a handful of counts. The chain links TRBV3-1 (or the pseudogene TRBV3-2) to TRBJ2-3; D may be TRBD1 or TRBD2 (5 bases each). The ends were cut back, 5 bases at V and 7 bases at J, with 25 bases in the middle. The germline CDR1 and CDR2 sequences are LGHDT and YNNKEL (reference sequence). The CDR3 consists of 17 residues. The CDR3 spells CASSSGGVGGLRHTQYF. The CDR3 DNA reads TGTGCCAGCAGCAGTGGGGGAGTCGGTGGCCTTCGTCATACGCAGTATTTT.

V and J are TRBV7-3 and TRBJ2-2; possibly TRBD1 for D (6 bases). From germline, CDR1 is SGHTA and CDR2 FQGTGA. This CDR3 contains 14 residues. V lost 5 bases and J 6 bases, leaving 13 bases between the germline ends. The DNA of the CDR3 is TGTGCCAGCAGCCCCGTCAGGGGTGCCGGGGAGCTGTTTTTT. Its protein is CASSPVRGAGELFF.

This chain connects TRBV18 to TRBJ2-1; D is possibly TRBD2 (7 bases). Trimming took 4 bases from V and 2 from J, leaving 18 bases between them. This CDR3 has 17 amino acids. Per germline, CDR1 KGHSH and CDR2 LQKENI. CDR3 residues: CASSLLSGGGAYNEQFF. DNA of the CDR3: TGTGCCAGCTCACTTCTTAGTGGGGGGGGCGCCTACAATGAGCAGTTCTTC.

The chain joins TRBV7-9 to TRBJ1-1, with D unclear. From germline, CDR1 is SEHNR and CDR2 FQNEAQ (reference sequence). The CDR3 has 12 amino acids. The germline V and J ends were trimmed by 5 bases and 2 bases, with 6 bases remaining between them. The CDR3 region is CASSPINTEAFF. The CDR3, as DNA: TGTGCCAGCAGCCCAATTAACACTGAAGCTTTCTTT.

The chain uses TRBV2 and TRBJ2-3, with 7 positions matching TRBD1. From germline, CDR1 is SNHLY and CDR2 FYNNEI. Trimming cost V 6 bases and J 4 bases; bases outside gene matches: 10. The CDR3 runs 15 residues. CDR3 bases: TGTGCCAGCAGGAAACAGGGGCGGTCCCCAGATACGCAGTATTTT. Protein sequence: CASRKQGRSPDTQYF.

The chain combines TRBV24-1 with TRBJ2-1; 10 nucleotides align to TRBD2. Per the germline V gene, CDR1 is KGHDR and CDR2 is SFDVKD. The CDR3 has 17 amino acids. V dropped 9 bases and J dropped 9; count of bases not matched to a gene: 19. DNA of the CDR3: TGTGCCACCGCAAGTGTGCGGACTAGCGGTCAAAGGGGTGAGCAGTTCTTC. It is translated as CATASVRTSGQRGEQFF.

The V call is TRBV6-2 or TRBV6-3, the J call TRBJ2-3; D not resolved. CDR1 and CDR2 (germline): MNHEY, SVGEGT. The CDR3 covers 15 residues. The ends were cut back, 0 bases at V and 2 bases at J, with 9 bases in the middle. CDR3 sequence (DNA): TGTGCCAGCAGTTACTCGATACGGACCACAGATACGCAGTATTTT. Amino acids: CASSYSIRTTDTQYF.